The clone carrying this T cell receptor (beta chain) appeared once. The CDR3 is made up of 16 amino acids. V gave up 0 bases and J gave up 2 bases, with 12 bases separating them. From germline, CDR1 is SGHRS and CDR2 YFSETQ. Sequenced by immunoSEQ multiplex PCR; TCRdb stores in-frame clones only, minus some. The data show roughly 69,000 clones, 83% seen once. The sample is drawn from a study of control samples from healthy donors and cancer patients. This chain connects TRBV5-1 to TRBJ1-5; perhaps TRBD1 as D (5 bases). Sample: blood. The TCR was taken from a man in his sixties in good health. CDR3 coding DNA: TGCGCCAGCAGCTTGGATCAGATGGGGGGCAATCAGCCCCAGCATTTT. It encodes CASSLDQMGGNQPQHF.